This T cell receptor beta chain was sequenced in a study of blood T cells in healthy people across ages (dated by TCRdb to 2013 to 2016). As for the study more broadly: In model experiments, template switching captured roughly one uniquely barcoded TCR beta cDNA molecule for every two T cells. To avoid experimental bias, donors of different ages were spread randomly across the sequencing lanes. The donors were divided into four age groups: young (average about 15 years), middle-aged (about 39), aged (roughly 60) and long-lived (around 87). The study measured age-related changes in TCR beta repertoire diversity using deep sequencing normalized with unique cDNA molecular identifiers. The study analyzed two additional independent replicas of 1 million unique cDNA reads from the same blood draw for two donors, one aged 18 to 30 and one aged 80 or older.

The receptor library was made with 5' RACE. This sample was sequenced with an Illumina HiSeq 2500. A second PCR of about 6 to 11 cycles was run with a J-beta primer mix and a sample-barcoded 5' primer. Each TCR beta cDNA molecule received a unique molecular identifier from a template-switch 5' adaptor carrying 12 random nucleotides. Each sample yielded at least 3 million CDR3-containing paired-end reads. The Mint cDNA synthesis kit, primed by a TRBC-specific oligonucleotide, was used to synthesize first-strand cDNA from all RNA. After uracil-DNA glycosylase treatment, a first 18-cycle PCR used universal primers M1SS and BC2_uni_R on all cDNA. The authors processed their data as follows. For normalization, 1 million high-quality reads were randomly selected from each sample, with every read carrying a distinct molecular identifier. Instead of being binned into consensus sequences, reads that shared molecular identifiers were thrown out. MiTCR, run with a Q25 quality threshold and the strictest error-elimination algorithm, handled CDR3 identification, clonotype clustering and error correction. A nonparametric unseen species model with Euler transformation was used to estimate a lower bound on total TCR beta diversity. Clones were called with MiXCR by TCRdb after fastp trimmed the public reads at Q25, and only in-frame beta chains were retained. Duplicate CDR3 protein sequences are folded into a single record with the most common DNA and genes. The V and J calls come from TCRdb's annotation, not from the publication. This sample comprises some 920,000 distinct CDR3 sequences, just over 50% of them detected only once. The ten largest account for about a fifth of the sample.

As regards this clonotype: What this receptor recognizes is not known. No base qualities exist here, and no much larger clone lies one base off it.

The approximately 40 donors, aged about 6 to 100 years, were systemically healthy Caucasian individuals from Russia. About 10 milliliters of peripheral blood were drawn from each donor into EDTA-treated Vacutainer tubes. Ficoll-Paque density-gradient centrifugation was used to isolate PBMCs, with at least 7 million per sample. Trizol reagent was used to extract total RNA from PBMCs, with at least 6 micrograms per sample. The percentages of naive CD45RAhigh/CD27high T cells were determined by flow cytometry on a PBMC aliquot from every donor. The paper as a whole reports these results and caveats: Observed TCR beta diversity correlated strongly with the percentage of naive T cells measured by flow cytometry. Bulk unsorted PBMC profiling prevented conclusive comparison of naive and antigen-experienced compartments. As age increased, observed TCR beta diversity per million T cells dropped in a roughly linear way, and a significant reduction was already evident by age around 41. Compared with the aged group, the long-lived group had more naive CD4+ T cells, fewer expanded clones and increased TCR diversity, suggesting age selection. Total diversity estimates from one million sequenced T cells were considered lower bounds and underestimates. The CMV infection status of donors was not known, potentially confounding age-related changes in expanded clonotypes.

Trimmed from V: 2 bases; trimmed from J: 4 bases; junction bases lacking a gene match: 18. CDR1 DFQATT and CDR2 SNEGSKA were looked up in the germline V gene (reference sequence). Its CDR3 holds 19 amino acids, cysteine through phenylalanine. Solely the CDR3 DNA is kept, with 57 bases framed from the first base. The sample taken for sequencing was blood. The sequence came from a woman aged 55-75 years in good health. This receptor chain uses TRBV20-1 and TRBJ2-3; TRBD1 lines up with 10 middle nucleotides. CDR3 reads: CSARPWRGQGRFWADTQYF. The DNA is TGCAGTGCTAGACCTTGGAGGGGACAGGGGAGGTTTTGGGCAGATACGCAGTATTTT.